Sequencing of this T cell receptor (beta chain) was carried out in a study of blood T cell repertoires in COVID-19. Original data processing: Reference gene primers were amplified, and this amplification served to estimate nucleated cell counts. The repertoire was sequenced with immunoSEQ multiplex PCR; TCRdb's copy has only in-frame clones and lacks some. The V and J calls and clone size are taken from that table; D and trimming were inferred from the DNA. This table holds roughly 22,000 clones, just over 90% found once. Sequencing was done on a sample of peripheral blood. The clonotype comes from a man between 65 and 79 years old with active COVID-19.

CDR3 sequence reads: CASSFRDRANYGYTF. CDR3 sequence (DNA): TGCGCCAGCAGCTTCCGGGACAGGGCGAACTATGGCTACACCTTC. V is TRBV5-1 and J is TRBJ1-2; TRBD1 matches 9 bases. Germline assignment: CDR1 SGHRS and CDR2 YFSETQ. This CDR3 comprises 15 residues. V lost 2 bases to trimming and J lost 2 bases; unmatched junction nucleotides: 4.